What follows are 6 T cell receptor beta chains derived from one specimen sequenced in a study of blood T cell repertoires in COVID-19. Using immunoSEQ multiplex PCR, the repertoire was profiled, and TCRdb retains in-frame clones only, with some absent. Of about 490,000 clones detected, 80% to 90% appear once; the ten largest clones hold approximately 2.9%. Sequencing was carried out using peripheral blood. The receptor set was obtained from a human donor in a cohort sampled during active COVID-19.

The chain carries TRBV28 and TRBJ2-7, with D possibly being TRBD2 (6 bases). Looked up from germline, CDR1 is MDHEN and CDR2 is SYDVKM. V dropped 2 bases and J dropped 5 bases, with 13 bases sitting between them. The CDR3 totals 14 residues. The CDR3 sequence: CASSLGGRSNEQYF. The DNA of the CDR3 is TGTGCCAGCAGTTTAGGGGGGAGGAGTAACGAGCAGTACTTC.

The V gene is TRBV15, the J gene TRBJ2-3; D ambiguous. The CDR3 has 14 amino acids. Germline lookup yields CDR1 LNHNV and CDR2 YYDKDF (reference sequence). V was cut by 1 base and J by 0 bases, with 5 bases left in between. CDR3 loop: CATSRAQSTDTQYF. CDR3 bases: TGTGCCACCAGCAGAGCACAGAGCACAGATACGCAGTATTTT.

The gene calls are TRBV6-2 or TRBV6-3 and TRBJ2-2, with TRBD2 matching over 11 bases. The CDR3 loop spans 17 amino acids. Per germline, CDR1 MNHEY and CDR2 SVGEGT. V trimming: 1 base; J trimming: 4 bases; junction bases outside the gene matches: 5. For the CDR3, the DNA is TGTGCCAGCAGTTACTTAGCGGGAGGGCCGGGCACCGGGGAGCTGTTTTTT. Encoded protein: CASSYLAGGPGTGELFF.

The chain employs TRBV5-1 and TRBJ2-7; TRBD1 agrees at 11 bases. In germline, CDR1 is SGHRS, CDR2 YFSETQ. This CDR3 spans 15 amino acids. V lost 2 bases and J lost 2; bases outside the gene matches: 3. The CDR3 coding sequence is TGCGCCAGCAGCTTCGGGACAGGGGGTCCCTACGAGCAGTACTTC. This sequence encodes CASSFGTGGPYEQYF.

The chain employs TRBV28 and TRBJ1-2, with 7 positions matching TRBD1. Germline CDR1 and CDR2: MDHEN and SYDVKM. There are 16 residues in the CDR3. The J segment lost 4 bases and the V segment lost 6 bases, leaving 14 bases of the junction unmatched. The CDR3 coding sequence is TGTGCCAGCAGACCTCCGAGACAGGGCGGTAGCTATGGCTACACCTTC. It specifies CASRPPRQGGSYGYTF.

The chain joins TRBV5-1 to TRBJ2-7; no firm D call. CDR1 and CDR2 (germline): SGHRS, YFSETQ. This CDR3 is 13 amino acids long. Trimming removed 0 bases at V and 6 bases at J, with 10 bases between. The CDR3: CASSLVPEREQYF. For the CDR3, the DNA is TGCGCCAGCAGCTTGGTGCCCGAGCGCGAGCAGTACTTC.